Each of the 13 T cell receptor beta chains below was sequenced from the same sample in a study of OX40 agonist ivuxolimab in advanced cancers. Library preparation was by the immunoSEQ multiplex PCR assay. TCRdb took this table from immuneACCESS and kept in-frame rearrangements with V and J called. Such tables lack part of the clones; where checked against another copy, unresolved V genes explain under half of the gap, and the rest is unexplained. The sample profile shows 90,000 to 120,000 clones; around 93% of them were found once. Together, the top ten hold 1% to 1.5% of the sample. Here the sequenced sample was CD4+ or CD8+ T cells sorted from blood, taken in a trial of the OX40 agonist ivuxolimab. These receptors were taken from an adult with an advanced solid tumor such as melanoma, head and neck, liver or kidney cancer.

V and J are TRBV11-3 and TRBJ2-7, with TRBD1 identical over 8 bases. Germline V gene sequence: CDR1 SGHNT, CDR2 YENEEA. The CDR3 spans 16 residues. Germline trimming cut 0 bases from V and 7 bases from J; bases unmatched to any gene: 11. The CDR3 nucleotides read TGTGCCAGCAGCTTAGATGGACAGGGAGGAACGAGGGAGCAGTACTTC. Translated, it gives CASSLDGQGGTREQYF.

The chain links TRBV6-5 to TRBJ2-7; 7 nucleotides align to TRBD1. The CDR3 contains 16 residues. The germline V gene encodes CDR1 MNHEY and CDR2 SVGAGI. After removal of 2 bases from V and 0 bases from J, the junction contained 7 bases not matched to a gene. The CDR3 protein is CASSYEGTASSYEQYF. CDR3 bases: TGTGCCAGCAGTTACGAGGGGACAGCGAGCTCCTACGAGCAGTACTTC.

V is TRBV19 and J is TRBJ2-1, with 9 bases matching TRBD2. The V and J ends lost 3 bases and 7 bases, in that order; junction bases with no gene match: 4. Germline V gene data show CDR1 as LNHDA and CDR2 as SQIVND (reference sequence). CDR3 length equals 14 residues. For the CDR3, the DNA is TGTGCCAGTAGTATCAAGGCGGGAGGGAATGAGCAGTTCTTC. Translated, it gives CASSIKAGGNEQFF.

The chain recombines TRBV11-2 with TRBJ2-7, with D tentatively TRBD1 (5 bases). Trimming took off 0 bases at V and 7 bases at J, with 10 bases between the two ends. The germline V gene has CDR1 SGHAT and CDR2 FQNNGV. This CDR3 has 13 amino acids. CDR3 amino acids: CASSLETASEQYF. The CDR3 DNA reads TGTGCCAGCAGCTTAGAGACAGCCTCAGAGCAGTACTTC.

This chain connects TRBV19 to TRBJ1-1, with TRBD1 matching 7 bases. Germline CDR1 LNHDA, CDR2 SQIVND (reference sequence). The CDR3 loop spans 13 amino acids. The V gene end was trimmed by 2 bases and the J gene end by 6 bases; junction bases not matched to a gene: 3. CDR3 loop: CASSIMDRSEAFF. The CDR3 DNA is TGTGCCAGTAGTATAATGGACAGGTCTGAAGCTTTCTTT.

This clone was counted a few times. The genes are TRBV7-2 and TRBJ1-3, with D possibly TRBD1 on 5 matching bases. This CDR3 contains 15 residues. Germline V CDR1 and CDR2: SGHTA, FQGNSA. V was trimmed by 6 bases and J by 4 bases, leaving 16 bases between them. CDR3 loop: CASSYSWGGGNTIYF. Here the CDR3 DNA reads TGTGCCAGCAGTTACAGCTGGGGGGGAGGAAACACCATATATTTT.

This clone was seen once. This chain uses TRBV5-6 with TRBJ2-5; the match to TRBD2 covers 8 bases. V was clipped by 5 bases and J by 5 bases; unmatched bases: 20. CDR1 is SGHDT, CDR2 YYEEEE, per germline. The CDR3 is 18 amino acids. In DNA form, the CDR3 reads TGTGCCAGCAGTAAGCCACGGGGGGGAGCGACCTCCTGGGAGACCCAGTACTTC. Translation: CASSKPRGGATSWETQYF.

V usage is TRBV4-1 and J usage is TRBJ1-6, with D possibly TRBD1 on 6 matching bases. V lost 3 bases to trimming and J lost 5 bases, with 11 bases between them. The CDR3 is made up of 15 amino acids. CDR1 and CDR2 (germline): MGHRA, YSYEKL. CDR3 loop: CASSQGTIDNSPLHF. The CDR3 DNA sequence: TGCGCCAGCAGCCAGGGGACAATTGATAATTCACCCCTCCACTTT.

The J gene is TRBJ2-1, the V gene TRBV6-1; D is unclear. CDR3 size: 14 residues. Deletions cut 6 bases from V and 0 bases from J, with 9 bases between. Germline-derived CDR1 and CDR2 are MNHNS and SASEGT. CDR3 in amino acids: CASSFTSSYNEQFF. Written as DNA, the CDR3 is TGTGCCAGCAGCTTCACGAGCTCCTACAATGAGCAGTTCTTC.

The chain is built from TRBV12-5 and TRBJ2-1; 14 bases are a match to TRBD2. The germline V gene has CDR1 LGHNT and CDR2 FRNRAP. This CDR3 is 18 amino acids long. V lost 1 base and J lost 7; bases outside the gene matches: 9. The CDR3: CASGLEAGTSGRRNEQFF. The CDR3 nucleotides read TGTGCTAGTGGTTTGGAGGCCGGGACTAGCGGGAGAAGGAATGAGCAGTTCTTC.

This sequence joins TRBV7-2 and TRBJ2-1; tentatively, D is TRBD2 (5 bases). Trimming shortened V by 8 bases and J by 0 bases, and 8 bases separated the two germline ends. The CDR3 length is 13 residues. In germline, CDR1 is SGHTA, CDR2 FQGNSA. The CDR3 DNA reads TGTGCCAGCGGGGAGAGCTCCTACAATGAGCAGTTCTTC. Translating gives CASGESSYNEQFF.

In this sample, this clone turned up once. The chain recombines TRBV2 with TRBJ2-2; 11 bases are shared with TRBD2. The J segment lost 0 bases and the V segment lost 7 bases, leaving 13 bases of the junction unmatched. Germline loops: CDR1 SNHLY, CDR2 FYNNEI. The CDR3 sequence is 19 residues long. CDR3 bases: TGTGCCAGCATCGGAACTAGCGGGAGCCAGAACGCGAACACCGGGGAGCTGTTTTTT. It yields the protein CASIGTSGSQNANTGELFF.

The chain couples TRBV6-5 to TRBJ1-5; 7 bases agree with TRBD1. The CDR3 is made up of 14 amino acids. The V gene end was trimmed by 0 bases and the J gene end by 4 bases; junction bases not matched to a gene: 0. Germline V gives CDR1 MNHEY, CDR2 SVGAGI. The CDR3 bases are TGTGCCAGCAGTTACTCGGGACAGAATCAGCCCCAGCATTTT. Translating it yields CASSYSGQNQPQHF.